A selection of T cell receptor beta chains follows, all from one sample in a study of blood T cell repertoires in COVID-19. Clones were sequenced by immunoSEQ multiplex PCR, and TCRdb holds only the in-frame ones, with some missing. The data show 300,000 to 400,000 clones, roughly 90% seen once. Sequencing input: peripheral blood. These receptors originate from an older woman with COVID-19, enrolled during active disease. CDR3s include the opening cysteine and the closing phenylalanine or tryptophan. D genes are given only for firm matches. Where a row states a size, it is once, few, many or the class of an expanded clone; other rows omit it.

15,TRBV13,TRBJ1-2,.,.,CASSDNREFNYGYTF,TGTGCCAGCAGCGACAACAGGGAATTTAACTATGGCTACACCTTC
16,TRBV6-1,TRBJ1-2,TRBD1,.,CASSGTPGTGEFGYTF,TGTGCCAGCAGTGGAACCCCCGGGACAGGGGAGTTTGGCTACACCTTC
19,TRBV5-1,TRBJ1-2,.,.,CASSPRSSPGTTNNYGYTF,TGCGCCAGCAGCCCTCGAAGTTCCCCCGGGACAACAAATAACTATGGCTACACCTTC
13,TRBV6-5,TRBJ1-6,.,.,CASKEGRSSPLHF,TGTGCCAGCAAGGAAGGGAGGAGTTCACCCCTCCACTTT
14,TRBV18,TRBJ2-7,.,.,CASSPSPNSYEQYF,TGTGCCAGCTCACCTAGCCCGAACTCCTACGAGCAGTACTTC
14,TRBV27,TRBJ2-3,.,.,CASRAVLAGDTQYF,TGTGCCAGCAGGGCAGTGTTGGCGGGAGATACGCAGTATTTT
13,TRBV3-1/TRBV3-2,TRBJ2-3,.,once,CASSHREGDFKYF,TGTGCCAGCAGCCATAGGGAGGGGGACTTCAAATATTTT
15,TRBV3-1/TRBV3-2,TRBJ2-1,.,.,CASSQTRSSYNEQFF,TGTGCCAGCAGCCAGACTAGGAGCTCCTACAATGAGCAGTTCTTC
15,TRBV5-1,TRBJ2-5,TRBD1,once,CASRSGTGVEETQYF,TGCGCCAGCAGATCCGGGACAGGGGTAGAAGAGACCCAGTACTTC
13,TRBV6-5,TRBJ1-2,TRBD1,.,CASSPGTVYGYTF,TGTGCCAGCAGTCCCGGGACAGTGTATGGCTACACCTTC
18,TRBV3-1/TRBV3-2,TRBJ2-2,.,.,CASSQDPPGILSTGELFF,TGTGCCAGCAGCCAAGATCCCCCGGGGATCCTCTCTACCGGGGAGCTGTTTTTT
13,TRBV6-1,TRBJ2-3,.,few,CASSEVDRTTQYF,TGTGCCAGCAGTGAAGTTGACAGAACTACGCAGTATTTT
12,TRBV19,TRBJ1-2,TRBD1,.,CASKTGGYGYTF,TGTGCCAGTAAAACAGGGGGCTATGGCTACACCTTC
19,TRBV19,TRBJ2-2,TRBD2,.,CASSIKGDLAGNWAGELFF,TGTGCCAGTAGTATCAAGGGAGACCTAGCGGGGAACTGGGCCGGGGAGCTGTTTTTT
15,TRBV5-1,TRBJ2-7,TRBD2,.,CASSLGTSSLYEQYF,TGCGCCAGCAGCCTCGGGACTAGCAGTTTATACGAGCAGTACTTC
16,TRBV7-3,TRBJ2-3,TRBD2,once,CASSLWASGGANTQYF,TGTGCCAGCAGCTTATGGGCTAGCGGGGGGGCGAATACGCAGTATTTT
18,TRBV3-1/TRBV3-2,TRBJ2-2,TRBD1,.,CASSQEVTGVGNGGELFF,TGTGCCAGCAGCCAAGAAGTGACAGGGGTTGGTAATGGCGGGGAGCTGTTTTTT
15,TRBV7-8,TRBJ2-7,TRBD1,.,CASSPRQGATYEQYF,TGTGCCAGCAGCCCCCGACAGGGGGCAACCTACGAGCAGTACTTC
14,TRBV5-1,TRBJ2-7,.,.,CASSLTDRAYEQYF,TGCGCCAGCAGCTTGACGGACAGAGCCTACGAGCAGTACTTC
16,TRBV4-2,TRBJ1-4,TRBD1,.,CASSQARGQANEKLFF,TGTGCCAGCAGCCAAGCGCGCGGACAGGCTAATGAAAAACTGTTTTTT
15,TRBV7-2,TRBJ1-5,TRBD1,.,CASSPGQAAGQPQHF,TGTGCCAGCAGCCCGGGACAGGCCGCAGGTCAGCCCCAGCATTTT
14,TRBV18,TRBJ2-7,TRBD1,.,CASSPVPGGYEQYF,TGTGCCAGCTCACCAGTGCCAGGGGGCTACGAGCAGTACTTC
13,TRBV5-8,TRBJ1-2,.,once,CASSGGANYGYTF,TGTGCCAGCAGCGGCGGGGCTAACTATGGCTACACCTTC
14,TRBV2,TRBJ1-1,.,.,CASSGILPGTEAFF,TGTGCCAGCTCCGGGATCCTCCCGGGGACTGAAGCTTTCTTT
15,TRBV9,TRBJ2-1,.,.,CASSPGGGPYNEQFF,TGTGCCAGCAGCCCGGGTGGGGGCCCCTACAATGAGCAGTTCTTC
16,TRBV4-2,TRBJ2-1,TRBD2,.,CASSPLAGDAYNEQFF,TGTGCCAGCAGCCCACTAGCGGGGGACGCCTACAATGAGCAGTTCTTC
14,TRBV3-1/TRBV3-2,TRBJ1-1,TRBD1,.,CASGRTGMNTEAFF,TGTGCCAGCGGAAGGACAGGGATGAACACTGAAGCTTTCTTT
16,TRBV5-1,TRBJ2-3,TRBD2,.,CASSPGLAESTDTQYF,TGCGCCAGCTCTCCGGGACTAGCGGAATCCACAGATACGCAGTATTTT
18,TRBV9,TRBJ2-5,TRBD1,.,CASSVFYWDSYNQETQYF,TGTGCCAGCAGCGTATTCTATTGGGACAGTTACAACCAAGAGACCCAGTACTTC
11,TRBV12-3/TRBV12-4,TRBJ2-2,.,.,CASSRSGELFF,TGTGCCAGCAGTCGGAGCGGGGAGCTGTTTTTT
15,TRBV4-3,TRBJ2-7,TRBD2,.,CASSQEHLAGGENYF,TGCGCCAGCAGCCAAGAGCATCTAGCGGGAGGGGAGAACTACTTC